This T cell receptor beta chain was identified during a study of T cells in Graves' hyperthyroidism and ophthalmopathy. Study-wide results and caveats: Patients with ophthalmopathy were separated from those with stable hyperthyroidism by a 13 V-J model.

The CDR3 extends over 17 amino acids. The V end was cut by 3 bases, the J end by 6 bases, with 18 bases between. This clonotype was counted between two and nine times. Its antigen is not known. PBMCs were sourced from roughly 9.1 ml fresh peripheral blood. Amplified TCR beta CDR3 regions derived from RNA transcripts. First-round RT-PCR of the TCR CDR3 relied on the HTBI primer set. TCRdb ran MiXCR on the multiplex PCR reads and lists one entry per CDR3 protein. The sample holds approximately 330,000 distinct CDR3 sequences, roughly 13% seen once. V is TRBV12-3 or TRBV12-4 and J is TRBJ1-6; D possibly corresponds to TRBD1 (5 bases). The TCR was taken from a woman aged 40 to 55 with Graves' ophthalmopathy. Sequenced sample: blood. The CDR3 coding sequence is TGTGCCAGCAGTTTGGGGTGGACAAGGGGCTTTAATTCACCCCTCCACTTT. This encodes CASSLGWTRGFNSPLHF.